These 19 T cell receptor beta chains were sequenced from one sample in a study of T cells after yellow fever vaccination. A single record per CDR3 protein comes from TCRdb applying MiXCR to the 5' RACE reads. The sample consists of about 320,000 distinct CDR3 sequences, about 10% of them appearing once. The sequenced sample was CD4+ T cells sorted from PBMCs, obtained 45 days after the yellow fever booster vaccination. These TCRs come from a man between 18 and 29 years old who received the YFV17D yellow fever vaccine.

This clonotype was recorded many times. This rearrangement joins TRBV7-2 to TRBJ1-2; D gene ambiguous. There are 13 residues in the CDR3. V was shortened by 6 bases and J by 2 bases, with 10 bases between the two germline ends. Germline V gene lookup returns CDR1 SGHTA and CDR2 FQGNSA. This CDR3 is CASSSQFNYGYTF. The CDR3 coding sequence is TGTGCCAGCAGTTCCCAGTTCAACTATGGCTACACCTTC.

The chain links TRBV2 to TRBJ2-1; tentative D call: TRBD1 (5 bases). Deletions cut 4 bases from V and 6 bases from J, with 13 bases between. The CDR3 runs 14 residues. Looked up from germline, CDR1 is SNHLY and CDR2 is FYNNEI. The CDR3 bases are TGTGCCAGCAGTGTCTTTCAGGGTGGCAATGAGCAGTTCTTC. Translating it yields CASSVFQGGNEQFF.

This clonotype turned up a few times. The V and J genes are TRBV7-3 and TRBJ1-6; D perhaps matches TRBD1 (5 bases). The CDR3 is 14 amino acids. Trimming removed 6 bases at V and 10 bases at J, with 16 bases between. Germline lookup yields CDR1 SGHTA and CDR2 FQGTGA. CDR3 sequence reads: CASSPGLPNSPLHF. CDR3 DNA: TGTGCCAGCAGTCCGGGGCTCCCCAACTCACCCCTCCACTTT.

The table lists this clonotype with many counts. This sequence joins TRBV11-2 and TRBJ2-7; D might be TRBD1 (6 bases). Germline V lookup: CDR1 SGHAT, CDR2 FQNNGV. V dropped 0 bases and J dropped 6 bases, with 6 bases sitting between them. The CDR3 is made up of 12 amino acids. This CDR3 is CASSLDRGEQYV. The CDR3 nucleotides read TGTGCCAGCAGCTTAGACAGGGGCGAGCAGTACGTC.

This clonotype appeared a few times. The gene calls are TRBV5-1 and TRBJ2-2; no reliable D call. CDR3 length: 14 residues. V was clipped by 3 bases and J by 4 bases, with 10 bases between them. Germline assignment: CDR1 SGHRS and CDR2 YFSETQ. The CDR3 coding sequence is TGCGCCAGCAGCTCAACGAGGCCCACCGGGGAGCTGTTTTTT. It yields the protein CASSSTRPTGELFF.

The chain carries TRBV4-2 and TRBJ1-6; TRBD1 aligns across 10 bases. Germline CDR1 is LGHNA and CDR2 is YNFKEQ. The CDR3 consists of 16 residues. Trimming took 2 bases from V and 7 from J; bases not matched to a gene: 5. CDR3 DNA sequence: TGTGCCAGCAGCCAACCTCCGGGACAGGGGAATTCACCCCTCCACTTT. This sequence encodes CASSQPPGQGNSPLHF.

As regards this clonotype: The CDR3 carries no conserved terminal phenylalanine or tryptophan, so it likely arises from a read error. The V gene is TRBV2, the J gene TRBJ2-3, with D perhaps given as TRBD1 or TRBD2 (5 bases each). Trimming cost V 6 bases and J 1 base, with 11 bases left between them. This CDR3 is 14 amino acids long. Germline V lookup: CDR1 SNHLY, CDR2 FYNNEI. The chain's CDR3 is CASSRQRGTDTQYS. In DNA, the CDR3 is TGTGCCAGCAGCCGACAGAGGGGCACAGATACGCAGTATTCT.

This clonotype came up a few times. The CDR3 coding sequence is TGTGCCAGCAGCTCCCAAACCGGCCAGCCCCAGCATTTT. Residues: CASSSQTGQPQHF. The chain uses TRBV7-2 and TRBJ1-5; D gene ambiguous. CDR1 is SGHTA, CDR2 FQGNSA, per germline. Trimming took 4 bases from V and 7 from J, leaving 11 bases between them. CDR3 length: 13 amino acids.

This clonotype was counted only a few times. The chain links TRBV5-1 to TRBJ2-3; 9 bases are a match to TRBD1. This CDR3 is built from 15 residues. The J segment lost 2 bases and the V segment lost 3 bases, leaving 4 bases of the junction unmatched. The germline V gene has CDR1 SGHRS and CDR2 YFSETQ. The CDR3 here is CASSWRTGDTDTQYF. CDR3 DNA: TGCGCCAGCAGCTGGAGGACAGGGGACACAGATACGCAGTATTTT.

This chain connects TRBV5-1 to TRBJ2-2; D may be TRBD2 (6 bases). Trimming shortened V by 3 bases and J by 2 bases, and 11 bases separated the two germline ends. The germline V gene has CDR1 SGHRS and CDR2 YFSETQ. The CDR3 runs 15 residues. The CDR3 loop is CASSSGGVNTGELFF. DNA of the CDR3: TGCGCCAGCAGCTCCGGGGGTGTAAACACCGGGGAGCTGTTTTTT. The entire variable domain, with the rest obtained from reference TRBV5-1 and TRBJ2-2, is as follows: KAGVTQTPRYLIKTRGQQVTLSCSPISGHRSVSWYQQTPGQGLQFLFEYFSETQRNKGNFPGRFSGRQFSNSRSEMNVSTLELGDSALYLCASSSGGVNTGELFFGEGSRLTVL.

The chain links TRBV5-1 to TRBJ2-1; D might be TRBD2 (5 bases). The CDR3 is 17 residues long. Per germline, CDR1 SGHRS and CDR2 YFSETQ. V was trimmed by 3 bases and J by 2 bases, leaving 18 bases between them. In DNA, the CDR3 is TGCGCCAGCAGCTCGTCCGTTGCGGGCCACCCCTACAATGAGCAGTTCTTC. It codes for CASSSSVAGHPYNEQFF.

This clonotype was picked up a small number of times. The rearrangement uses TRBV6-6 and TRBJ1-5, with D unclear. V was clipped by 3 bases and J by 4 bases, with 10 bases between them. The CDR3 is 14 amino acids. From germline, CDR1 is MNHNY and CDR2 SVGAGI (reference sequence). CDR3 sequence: CASSYDGGNQPQHF. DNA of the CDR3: TGTGCCAGCAGTTATGACGGAGGAAATCAGCCCCAGCATTTT.

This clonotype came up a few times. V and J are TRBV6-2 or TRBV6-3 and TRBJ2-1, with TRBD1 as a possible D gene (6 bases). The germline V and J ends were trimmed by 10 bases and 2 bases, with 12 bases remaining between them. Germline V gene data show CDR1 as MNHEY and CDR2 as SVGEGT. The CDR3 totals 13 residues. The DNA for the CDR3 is TGTGCCACCCAGGACAGAACCTACAATGAGCAGTTCTTC. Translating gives CATQDRTYNEQFF.

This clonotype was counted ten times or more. The CDR3 here is CASSQEVAGRQYF. The CDR3 nucleotides are TGCGCCAGCAGCCAAGAGGTTGCAGGACGGCAGTACTTC. The V and J genes are TRBV4-3 and TRBJ2-7; no definite D call. Between the trimmed V and J ends, which lost 0 bases and 9 bases, there was a span of 12 bases. The CDR3 has 13 residues. Per the germline V gene, CDR1 is LGHNA and CDR2 is YSLEER.

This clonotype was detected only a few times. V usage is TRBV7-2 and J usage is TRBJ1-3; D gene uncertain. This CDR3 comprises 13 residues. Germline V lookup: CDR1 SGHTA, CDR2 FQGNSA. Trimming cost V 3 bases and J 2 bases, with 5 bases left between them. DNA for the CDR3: TGTGCCAGCAGCTTGGCAGCTGGAAACACCATATATTTT. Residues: CASSLAAGNTIYF.

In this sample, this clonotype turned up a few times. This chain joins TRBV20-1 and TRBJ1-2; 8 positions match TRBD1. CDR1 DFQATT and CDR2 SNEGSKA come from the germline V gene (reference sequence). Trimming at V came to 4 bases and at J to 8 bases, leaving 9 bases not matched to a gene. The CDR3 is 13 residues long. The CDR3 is CSATTGGGQGYTF. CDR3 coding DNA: TGCAGTGCTACCACAGGGGGAGGTCAGGGCTACACCTTC.

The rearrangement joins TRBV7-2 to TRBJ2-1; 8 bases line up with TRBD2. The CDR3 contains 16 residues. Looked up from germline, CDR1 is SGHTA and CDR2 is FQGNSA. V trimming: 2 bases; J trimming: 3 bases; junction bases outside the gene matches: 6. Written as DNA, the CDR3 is TGTGCCAGCAGCTTATCGGGGGGGAACCTCTACAATGAGCAGTTCTTC. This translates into CASSLSGGNLYNEQFF. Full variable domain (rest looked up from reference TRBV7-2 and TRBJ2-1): GAGVSQSPSNKVTEKGKDVELRCDPISGHTALYWYRQSLGQGLEFLIYFQGNSAPDKSGLPSDRFSAERTGGSVSTLTIQRTQQEDSAVYLCASSLSGGNLYNEQFFGPGTRLTVL.

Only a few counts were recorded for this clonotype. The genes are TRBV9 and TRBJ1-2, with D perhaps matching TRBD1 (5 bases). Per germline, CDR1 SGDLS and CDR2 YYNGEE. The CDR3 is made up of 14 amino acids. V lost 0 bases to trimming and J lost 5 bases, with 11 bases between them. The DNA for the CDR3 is TGTGCCAGCAGCGTAGACGGGACCGCATATGGCTACACCTTC. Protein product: CASSVDGTAYGYTF.

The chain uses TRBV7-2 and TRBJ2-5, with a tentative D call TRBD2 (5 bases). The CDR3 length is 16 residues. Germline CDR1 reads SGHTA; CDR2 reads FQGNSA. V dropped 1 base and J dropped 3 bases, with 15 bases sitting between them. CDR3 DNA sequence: TGTGCCAGCAGCTTAGGGCTGAGGGAGATTAAAGAGACCCAGTACTTC. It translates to CASSLGLREIKETQYF.